The sequence of this T cell receptor beta chain was determined in a study of shared clonotypes between healthy human individuals. Study summary: For every donor, three CD4 naive, three CD4 memory, two CD8 naive and one CD8 memory plates were used.

Naive CD8 cells lacked CD45RO and underwent positive selection for CCR7, leaving out terminally differentiated effector memory CD45RA+ cells. This CDR3 comprises 14 residues. CDR1 and CDR2 from the germline V gene are MNHEY and SMNVEV (reference sequence). The V end lost 5 bases, the J end lost 4 bases, and 14 bases lay between the germline ends. 200 ng DNA, tens of thousands of T cell genomes, went into each sorted-subset replicate PCR. Sequencing used immunoSEQ multiplex PCR; TCRdb keeps in-frame clones, though not all of them. The sample lists under 2,000,000 clones, approximately 94% occurring once.

The sample was naive CD8+ T cells sorted from blood. V gene TRBV27 combines with J gene TRBJ1-2; the D gene is possibly TRBD1 (6 bases). The origin of this receptor is a man aged 18 to 29 in good health. This chain's CDR3 is CASSPPGGAYGYTF. As DNA, the CDR3 is TGTGCCAGCAGTCCTCCGGGGGGGGCCTATGGCTACACCTTC.